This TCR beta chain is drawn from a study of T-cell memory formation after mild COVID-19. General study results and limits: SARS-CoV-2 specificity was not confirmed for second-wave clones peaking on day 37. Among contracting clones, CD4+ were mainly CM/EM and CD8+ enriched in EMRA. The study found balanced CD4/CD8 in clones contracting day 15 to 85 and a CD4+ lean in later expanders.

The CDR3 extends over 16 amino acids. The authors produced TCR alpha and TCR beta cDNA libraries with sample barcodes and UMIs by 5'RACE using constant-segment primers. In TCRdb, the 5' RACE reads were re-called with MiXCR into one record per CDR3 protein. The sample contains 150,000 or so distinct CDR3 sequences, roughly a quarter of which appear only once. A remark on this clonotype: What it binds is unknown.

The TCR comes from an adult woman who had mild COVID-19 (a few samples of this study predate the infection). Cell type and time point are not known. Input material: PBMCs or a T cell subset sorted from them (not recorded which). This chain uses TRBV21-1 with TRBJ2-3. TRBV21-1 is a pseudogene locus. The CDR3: CASTACGPTITDTQYF. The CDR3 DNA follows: TGTGCCAGCACCGCGTGTGGACCGACCATCACAGATACGCAGTATTTT.